What follows is one TCR beta chain and its context. Its antigen is not yet known. Base qualities were left out, and no much larger clone turns up one base away. The entry originates in a study of blood T cell repertoires in COVID-19 (dated by TCRdb to the early 2020s). Broadly, across the study: Samples covering the acute and convalescent phases of COVID-19 were provided by collaborators in the United States, Italy and Spain. Sample metadata almost always included a de-identified subject ID, COVID-19 status, age in years and sex. The samples were drawn from the first 160 participants of the ongoing ImmuneRACE study and from roughly 1,300 subjects provided by 6 global collaborators. A freely available public database, intended as a resource for researchers studying the immune response to SARS-CoV-2, is where the repertoires were released. Where available, HLA class I and class II types were taken from metadata supplied by the sample provider and were not determined by assay-based typing. Subjects who had been exposed to COVID-19, were actively infected with it, or had recovered from it provided the deeply sampled blood TCRbeta repertoires that made up the dataset. The prospective study material was composed of cDNA or gDNA derived from T cells, B-cell-depleted T cells, or PBMCs. What the authors observed across the whole study: The amount of clinical and demographic metadata varied by source and participant and was provided uncurated.

TCRbeta CDR3 regions were amplified from genomic DNA using the immunoSEQ Assay, a bias-controlled multiplex PCR. The original pipeline was this. The number of nucleated cells in each sample was estimated from the amplification of reference gene primers within the assay. Sequence reads were collapsed and filtered to measure the absolute abundance of every unique TCRbeta CDR3 rearrangement. Productive Simpson clonality was computed per sample as the square root of Simpson's diversity index over productive rearrangements. TCRdb obtained this table from immuneACCESS and retained in-frame rearrangements with V and J assigned. These tables miss some clones; where compared with another copy, unresolved V genes account for less than half of the shortfall, and the remainder is unexplained. V, J and clone size were drawn from that table, and D and trimming were deduced from the DNA. The sample yields about 37,000 clones; 80% to 90% were counted once. The ten largest clones take up more than 7% of the sample.

Whole blood was collected in K2EDTA tubes by collaborating institutions according to the institutions' own protocols. For TCRbeta analysis, collaborators shipped samples in one of three forms: frozen whole blood, isolated PBMCs, or DNA extracted from either of those sample types. V is pared back by 4 bases and J by 5 bases, with 16 bases lying between the germline termini. CDR1 and CDR2 are read off the germline V gene (reference sequence) as SGHKS and YYEKEE. From cysteine to phenylalanine, the CDR3 is 15 amino acids long. The kept DNA is CDR3 alone, 45 bases in frame from the first base. The V and J genes are TRBV5-5 and TRBJ2-1; the D gene identity is not certain. The clonotype comes from a human donor in a cohort sampled during active COVID-19. Sequencing used peripheral blood. The base sequence is TGTGCCAGCAGCCTGGGAACGCAGCGCCACAATGAGCAGTTCTTC. This sequence encodes CASSLGTQRHNEQFF. Outside the CDR3, residues come from the reference TRBV5-5 and TRBJ2-1 proteins, so the full variable domain is: DAGVTQSPTHLIKTRGQQVTLRCSPISGHKSVSWYQQVLGQGPQFIFQYYEKEERGRGNFPDRFSARQFPNYSSELNVNALLLGDSALYLCASSLGTQRHNEQFFGPGTRLTVL.